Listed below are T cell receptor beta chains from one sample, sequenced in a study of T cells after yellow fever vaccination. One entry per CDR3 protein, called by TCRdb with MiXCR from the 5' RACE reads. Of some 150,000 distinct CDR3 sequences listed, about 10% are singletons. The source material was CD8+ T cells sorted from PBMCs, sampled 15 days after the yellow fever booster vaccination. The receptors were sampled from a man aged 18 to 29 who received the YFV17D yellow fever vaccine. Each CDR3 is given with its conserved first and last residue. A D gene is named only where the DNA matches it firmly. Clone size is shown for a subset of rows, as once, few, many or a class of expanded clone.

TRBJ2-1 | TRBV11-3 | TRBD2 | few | TGTGCCAGCAAAGGCGCCAGCGGGGGGCCCAATGAGCAGTTCTTC | CASKGASGGPNEQFF
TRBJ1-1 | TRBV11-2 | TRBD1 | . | TGTGCCAGCAGCCCTCCAGGGGGGACATACGAAGCTTTCTTT | CASSPPGGTYEAFF
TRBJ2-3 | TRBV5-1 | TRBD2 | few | TGCGCCAGCAGTCTAGCGGGGGGTTATACGCAGTATTTT | CASSLAGGYTQYF
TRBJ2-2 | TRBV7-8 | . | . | TGTGCCAGCAGCCACTACAGGGATGCCGGGGAGCTGTTTTTT | CASSHYRDAGELFF
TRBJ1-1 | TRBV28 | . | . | TGTGCCAGCAGTTTAGTTGCCCCAATTACTGAAGCTTTCTTT | CASSLVAPITEAFF
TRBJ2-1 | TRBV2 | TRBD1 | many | TGTGCCAGCAGCCTCCTACTGACAGGGGCCTCCTACAATGAGCAGTTCTTC | CASSLLLTGASYNEQFF
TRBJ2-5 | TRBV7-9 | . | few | TGTGCCATCCCGTCTCCCGGGGGGCTAGAGACCCAGTACTTC | CAIPSPGGLETQYF
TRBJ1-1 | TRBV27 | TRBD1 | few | TGTGCCAGCACCCAGACAGGGGGTAACACTGAAGCTTTCTTT | CASTQTGGNTEAFF
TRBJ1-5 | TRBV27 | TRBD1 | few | TGTGCCAGCAGTTTTACCGGGACAGGGTGGAATCAGCCCCAGCATTTT | CASSFTGTGWNQPQHF
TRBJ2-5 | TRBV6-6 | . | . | TGTGCCAGCAGGGCGACAGGAATAAGAGAGACCCAGTACTTC | CASRATGIRETQYF
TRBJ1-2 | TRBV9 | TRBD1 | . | TGTGCCAGCAGAACAGGGGCGGACTATGGCTACACCTTC | CASRTGADYGYTF